The 31 T cell receptor beta chains below come from one sample, sequenced in a study of blood T cell repertoires in COVID-19. TCRdb's copy holds only in-frame clones and misses some; the assay was immunoSEQ multiplex PCR. The table records over 100,000 clones, around 86% of them present only once. The sample taken for sequencing was peripheral blood. These receptors all stem from a man aged 50 to 59 with active or convalescent COVID-19.

This CDR3 reads CASNPTAGTNTGELFF. The DNA of the CDR3 is TGCGCCAGCAACCCGACGGCGGGGACGAACACCGGGGAGCTGTTTTTT. The chain carries TRBV5-1 and TRBJ2-2; D perhaps matches TRBD2 (6 bases). The CDR3 is 16 residues long. Germline V lookup: CDR1 SGHRS, CDR2 YFSETQ. Deletions cut 6 bases from V and 0 bases from J, with 15 bases between.

The J gene is TRBJ2-7, the V gene TRBV3-1 (or the pseudogene TRBV3-2), with 9 bases that match TRBD1. CDR1 is LGHDT, CDR2 YNNKEL, per germline (reference sequence). The V gene end was trimmed by 4 bases and the J gene end by 6 bases; junction bases not matched to a gene: 1. The CDR3 contains 12 residues. CDR3 nucleotides: TGTGCCAGCAGCCCGACAGGGGGCGAGCAGTACGTC. The encoded protein is CASSPTGGEQYV.

The CDR3 DNA follows: TGTGCCAGCAGCCAATTTGGGCAGATGAATCAGCCCCAGCATTTT. Amino acids: CASSQFGQMNQPQHF. The rearrangement uses TRBV3-1 (or the pseudogene TRBV3-2) and TRBJ1-5, with no clear D. Trimming took 2 bases from V and 4 from J, leaving 12 bases between them. Germline assignment: CDR1 LGHDT and CDR2 YNNKEL (reference sequence). CDR3 length: 15 residues.

The CDR3 DNA reads as TGTGCCAGCAGCTGGGGGACAGCGTCGAGCTCCTACGAGCAGTACTTC. As protein: CASSWGTASSSYEQYF. V and J are TRBV11-2 and TRBJ2-7; TRBD1 agrees at 7 bases. CDR1 and CDR2 (germline): SGHAT, FQNNGV. The CDR3 extends over 16 amino acids. The junction had 9 bases not matched to a gene; V was cut back by 4 bases and J by 0 bases.

There are a few counts of this clone. The V gene is TRBV9, the J gene TRBJ2-2, with unresolved D. CDR1 is SGDLS and CDR2 is YYNGEE in the germline V gene. The CDR3 runs to 13 residues. The germline V and J ends were trimmed by 2 bases and 5 bases, with 7 bases remaining between them. The CDR3 sequence: CASSVSVTGELFF. DNA for the CDR3: TGTGCCAGCAGCGTTAGTGTGACCGGGGAGCTGTTTTTT.

The rearrangement links TRBV28 to TRBJ2-4, with D tentatively TRBD2 (7 bases). Germline CDR1 and CDR2: MDHEN and SYDVKM. The CDR3 consists of 14 residues. V lost 7 bases, J lost 7 bases, and 17 bases lay in between. The DNA of the CDR3 is TGTGCCAGCACCCCTTGGGGGGGCGACAACATTCAGTACTTC. Protein sequence: CASTPWGGDNIQYF.

The V call is TRBV5-1, the J call TRBJ1-1, with 9 bases matching TRBD1. The CDR3 contains 13 residues. With 4 bases clipped from V and 4 bases from J, the junction kept 2 bases outside the gene matches. Per the germline V gene, CDR1 is SGHRS and CDR2 is YFSETQ. The CDR3 sequence: CASSPQGATEAFF. CDR3 coding DNA: TGCGCCAGCAGCCCACAGGGGGCCACTGAAGCTTTCTTT.

The chain recombines TRBV21-1 with TRBJ2-1; the table's D call of TRBD2 was not tested on the DNA. TRBV21-1 counts as a pseudogene. The CDR3 length is 15 residues. DNA of the CDR3: TGTGCCAGCAGCAACCCGGGGGACCGACACGATGAGCAGTTCTTC. This sequence encodes CASSNPGDRHDEQFF.

The rearrangement uses TRBV12-3 or TRBV12-4 and TRBJ1-2, with D possibly TRBD1 on 6 matching bases. Trimming cost V 5 bases and J 5 bases, with 12 bases left between them. This CDR3 has 13 residues. CDR3 sequence (DNA): TGTGCCAGCAGTCGGACAGATCTTTATGGCTACACCTTC. It is translated as CASSRTDLYGYTF.

The chain combines TRBV5-1 with TRBJ1-4, with 8 bases aligning to TRBD1. CDR3 size: 15 residues. CDR1 and CDR2 from the germline V gene are SGHRS and YFSETQ. Losses at the gene ends were 4 bases for V and 3 bases for J; bases not matched to a gene: 5. This CDR3 is CASSPGQGANEKLFF. CDR3 sequence (DNA): TGCGCCAGCAGCCCCGGACAGGGAGCTAATGAAAAACTGTTTTTT.

The chain combines TRBV10-3 with TRBJ2-1; 7 bases are a match to TRBD2. This CDR3 is built from 16 residues. The ends lost 10 bases at V and 4 bases at J; junction bases unmatched: 16. The germline gives CDR1 ENHRY, CDR2 SYGVKD. The CDR3 coding sequence is TGTGCCACCTCAGAAGGGCCCAGCGGGGTGTACAATGAGCAGTTCTTC. Amino acid sequence: CATSEGPSGVYNEQFF.

The V call is TRBV19, the J call TRBJ1-6, with a possible D match to TRBD1 (5 bases). The CDR3 sequence is 15 residues long. CDR1 and CDR2 from the germline V gene are LNHDA and SQIVND (reference sequence). V was cut by 1 base and J by 8 bases, with 12 bases left in between. The CDR3 coding sequence is TGTGCCAGTAGTATAGCCCAGGGAAATGATTCACCCCTCCACTTT. It encodes CASSIAQGNDSPLHF. Supplemented by reference TRBV19 and TRBJ1-6, the full variable domain reads DGGITQSPKYLFRKEGQNVTLSCEQNLNHDAMYWYRQDPGQGLRLIYYSQIVNDFQKGDIAEGYSVSREKKESFPLTVTSAQKNPTAFYLCASSIAQGNDSPLHFGNGTRLTVT.

The CDR3 nucleotides read TGTGCCAGCAGTTTAAGACACCCCCTACAGCAGTACTTC. Protein: CASSLRHPLQQYF. The V call is TRBV28, the J call TRBJ2-7; no reliable D call. CDR3 length: 13 amino acids. CDR1 is MDHEN, CDR2 SYDVKM, per germline. V was shortened by 2 bases and J by 8 bases, with 13 bases between the two germline ends.

This clone is a singleton in its sample. The chain is built from TRBV18 and TRBJ1-1, with D unclear. Trimming removed 3 bases from V and 0 bases from J, with 11 bases in between. CDR1 is KGHSH, CDR2 LQKENI, per germline. This CDR3 has 15 residues. In DNA, the CDR3 is TGTGCCAGCTCACCCTCACAGTATTTGAACACTGAAGCTTTCTTT. It codes for CASSPSQYLNTEAFF. Supplemented by reference TRBV18 and TRBJ1-1, the full variable domain reads NAGVMQNPRHLVRRRGQEARLRCSPMKGHSHVYWYRQLPEEGLKFMVYLQKENIIDESGMPKERFSAEFPKEGPSILRIQQVVRGDSAAYFCASSPSQYLNTEAFFGQGTRLTVV.

The genes are TRBV11-2 and TRBJ2-5; no definite D call. The CDR3 extends over 14 amino acids. The germline gives CDR1 SGHAT, CDR2 FQNNGV. The ends were cut back, 1 base at V and 2 bases at J, with 8 bases in the middle. CDR3 nucleotides: TGTGCCAGCAGCTTAGGAACATTACAAGAGACCCAGTACTTC. Its translation: CASSLGTLQETQYF.

This clone was seen a handful of times. Other nucleotide sequences from this sample produce the same CDR3. This sequence joins TRBV20-1 and TRBJ2-1; unclear D gene. The V end was cut by 6 bases, the J end by 4 bases, with 7 bases between. The CDR3 has 11 residues. Germline CDR1 is DFQATT and CDR2 is SNEGSKA (reference sequence). The DNA of the CDR3 is TGCAGTGCCAGACCGTACAATGAGCAGTTCTTC. Its translation is CSARPYNEQFF.

Only one count was recorded for this clone. This sequence joins TRBV21-1 and TRBJ2-5; TRBD2 was called by the table and not checked on the DNA. TRBV21-1 is listed as a pseudogene. The CDR3 consists of 15 residues. Here the CDR3 reads CASTESSGGKETQYF. In DNA form, the CDR3 reads TGTGCCAGCACCGAGAGTAGCGGGGGAAAGGAGACCCAGTACTTC.

The chain carries TRBV7-2 and TRBJ2-7, with 7 bases fitting TRBD1. This CDR3 region has 15 residues. The trim removed 1 base at V and 0 bases at J, leaving 3 bases unmatched. Germline loops: CDR1 SGHTA, CDR2 FQGNSA. In nucleotides, the CDR3 is TGTGCCAGCAGCTTAGGGGGACAGACCTCCTACGAGCAGTACTTC. It is translated as CASSLGGQTSYEQYF.

The chain is built from TRBV11-1 and TRBJ2-2; tentative D call: TRBD2 (5 bases). The CDR3 totals 16 residues. V lost 5 bases and J lost 6, with 19 bases in between. Germline lookup yields CDR1 SGHAT and CDR2 FQDESV (reference sequence). For the CDR3, the DNA is TGTGCCAGCAGCACCAGCCTGATCCGGGGAGCCGGGGAGCTGTTTTTT. Residues: CASSTSLIRGAGELFF.

DNA of the CDR3: TGCGCCAGCAGCCAGACCCCGGGACTAGCGGGCGATACGCAGTATTTT. This translates into CASSQTPGLAGDTQYF. This chain uses TRBV4-1 with TRBJ2-3; TRBD2 matches 12 bases. V dropped 3 bases and J dropped 6; count of bases not matched to a gene: 7. The CDR3 loop spans 16 amino acids. Looked up from germline, CDR1 is MGHRA and CDR2 is YSYEKL.

J is TRBJ1-1 and V is TRBV30; D remains unclear. Trimming pared 0 bases from V and 2 bases from J, leaving 7 bases between. CDR1 GTSNPN and CDR2 SVGIG come from the germline V gene (reference sequence). The CDR3 runs 13 residues. CDR3 loop: CAWSVHLNTEAFF. The CDR3 region has the DNA TGTGCCTGGAGTGTACATTTAAACACTGAAGCTTTCTTT. Complete variable domain (other parts from reference TRBV30 and TRBJ1-1): SQTIHQWPATLVQPVGSPLSLECTVEGTSNPNLYWYRQAAGRGLQLLFYSVGIGQISSEVPQNLSASRPQDRQFILSSKKLLLSDSGFYLCAWSVHLNTEAFFGQGTRLTVV.

V usage is TRBV5-1 and J usage is TRBJ1-4; D is possibly TRBD1 (6 bases). The germline V and J ends were trimmed by 0 bases and 7 bases, with 16 bases remaining between them. The germline V gene encodes CDR1 SGHRS and CDR2 YFSETQ. The CDR3 spans 16 residues. The CDR3 region has the DNA TGCGCCAGCAGCTTGGGGCAAATTGGCAGGGGTGAAAAACTGTTTTTT. Amino acids: CASSLGQIGRGEKLFF.

The chain combines TRBV5-1 with TRBJ2-7, with D perhaps TRBD1 (6 bases). The CDR3 has 13 residues. CDR1 and CDR2 from the germline V gene are SGHRS and YFSETQ. Between the trimmed V and J ends, which lost 4 bases and 3 bases, there was a span of 11 bases. CDR3 DNA: TGCGCCAGCAGCCCGGGACACTACTACGAGCAGTACTTC. This encodes CASSPGHYYEQYF.

This clone was seen only once. V is TRBV3-1 (or the pseudogene TRBV3-2) and J is TRBJ2-2; D is perhaps TRBD1 (5 bases). This CDR3 region has 11 residues. Germline V gene sequence: CDR1 LGHDT, CDR2 YNNKEL (reference sequence). With 5 bases removed from V and 11 bases from J, the gap between germline ends came to 9 bases. CDR3 nucleotides: TGTGCCAGCAGCAGGGGCACAGAGCTGTTTTTT. Translation: CASSRGTELFF.

V usage is TRBV6-5 and J usage is TRBJ2-3; no firm D call. This CDR3 comprises 13 residues. The V and J ends lost 8 bases and 0 bases respectively, with 9 bases between them. Germline V gives CDR1 MNHEY, CDR2 SVGAGI. CDR3 sequence: CASRRSSTDTQYF. The CDR3 nucleotides are TGTGCCAGCCGGAGATCTAGCACAGATACGCAGTATTTT.

The CDR3 nucleotides are TGTGCCACCAGTGATTTCGCAGGAGGACCCCTCCACTTT. As protein: CATSDFAGGPLHF. The rearrangement uses TRBV24-1 and TRBJ1-6; D remains unclear. CDR3 length equals 13 residues. Trimming took 1 base from V and 12 from J, leaving 9 bases between them. Per the germline V gene, CDR1 is KGHDR and CDR2 is SFDVKD.

The chain uses TRBV11-2 and TRBJ1-6; D may be TRBD1 (6 bases). V was cut by 4 bases and J by 7 bases, with 14 bases left in between. Per the germline V gene, CDR1 is SGHAT and CDR2 is FQNNGV. There are 15 residues in the CDR3. The CDR3 spells CASSWAGDGNSPLHF. DNA for the CDR3: TGTGCCAGCAGCTGGGCAGGGGATGGGAATTCACCCCTCCACTTT.

This chain links TRBV2 with TRBJ2-1; D unclear. The V gene's germline CDR1 is SNHLY and CDR2 FYNNEI. CDR3 length: 11 amino acids. Trimming left V 1 base short and J 14 bases short, with 9 bases between. The CDR3: CASSEGSREFF. CDR3 bases: TGTGCCAGCAGTGAAGGCAGCCGGGAGTTCTTC.

DNA for the CDR3: TGTGCCACCGCGGCGGGGACAGGGGGTGGGGGATCTGGCTACACCTTC. Translated: CATAAGTGGGGSGYTF. This chain joins TRBV24-1 and TRBJ1-2, with 11 bases lining up with TRBD1. V shed 9 bases, J shed 7 bases, and the junction held 15 bases outside the gene matches. The germline gives CDR1 KGHDR, CDR2 SFDVKD. CDR3 length: 16 residues.

The V gene is TRBV2, the J gene TRBJ2-5; 9 bases are a match to TRBD2. The trim removed 3 bases at V and 1 base at J, leaving 3 bases unmatched. Germline CDR1 reads SNHLY; CDR2 reads FYNNEI. The CDR3 is 15 amino acids. Here the CDR3 reads CASSETSGLQETQYF. Written as DNA, the CDR3 is TGTGCCAGCAGTGAGACTAGCGGCCTCCAAGAGACCCAGTACTTC.

The CDR3 sequence is CASSLFLQGARRNNEQFF. The CDR3 coding sequence is TGTGCCAGTAGTTTATTTTTACAGGGGGCGCGACGAAACAATGAGCAGTTCTTC. This chain links TRBV19 with TRBJ2-1; 9 bases are shared with TRBD1. V lost 5 bases to trimming and J lost 5 bases; unmatched junction nucleotides: 16. Germline CDR1 and CDR2: LNHDA and SQIVND (reference sequence). The CDR3 is made up of 18 amino acids.